This T cell receptor (beta chain) emerged from a study of T cell repertoires in cytomegalovirus infection. In TCRdb, the reads were re-called with MiXCR into one record per CDR3 protein. The table records 100,000 or so distinct CDR3 sequences, less than 25% of them present only once. Broader study findings: HLA-C-restricted CMV clonotypes gave the most frequent clonotype in two of eight donors.

This clonotype was counted many times. Its antigen remains unknown. CDR3 length equals 12 residues. Germline lookup yields CDR1 SGHTA and CDR2 FQGNSA. Trimming cost V 8 bases and J 10 bases; bases outside gene matches: 8. The sequenced sample consisted of CD8+ T cells from PBMCs. The TCR originated in a human donor in good health (CMV status not recorded). Some clones in this sample may be carry-over from other donors' samples. The gene calls are TRBV7-2 and TRBJ2-1; 7 bases line up with TRBD1. DNA for the CDR3: TGTGCCAGCTGTTACAGGGGTCGGGAGCAGTTCTTC. Its translation: CASCYRGREQFF.